Sequencing of this TCR beta chain was carried out in a study of liver allograft versus peripheral blood T cells. About the research overall: T cell receptor repertoires in transplanted livers were compared with those in recipients' peripheral blood.

MiXCR was run by TCRdb on the reads, yielding one entry per CDR3 protein. The data show fewer than 1,500 distinct CDR3 sequences, about an eighth seen once. This clonotype rates as large (0.1 to 1%). The V gene lost 0 bases and the J gene lost 4 bases, with 6 bases spanning the gap. Germline V gene data show CDR1 as LNHDA and CDR2 as SQIVND (reference sequence). This CDR3 is built from 13 residues. The receptor was derived from a human patient who had a liver transplant. The graft donor may have given rise to some T cells. The J gene is TRBJ1-2, the V gene TRBV19, with unresolved D. CDR3 protein: CASSIDGSYGYTF. For the CDR3, the DNA is TGTGCCAGTAGTATAGACGGTTCCTATGGCTACACCTTC.